This T cell receptor beta chain comes out of a study of blood T cell repertoires in COVID-19. As processed by the authors: Reference gene primers were amplified, and this amplification served to estimate nucleated cell counts. Method: immunoSEQ multiplex PCR; TCRdb's copy keeps in-frame clones and lacks some. Clone size and the V and J calls come from that table; the DNA yielded D and trimming. The sample records about 100,000 clones, approximately 89% being singletons. V was cut by 3 bases and J by 2 bases, with 8 bases left in between. Germline CDR1 reads SGDLS; CDR2 reads YYNGEE. The CDR3 sequence is 13 residues long.

The clonotype comes from a woman younger than 45 with acute or convalescent COVID-19. The V call is TRBV9, the J call TRBJ1-2, with no clear D. Sequenced input: peripheral blood. CDR3 nucleotide sequence: TGTGCCAGCAGCGATCGACAAAACTATGGCTACACCTTC. It specifies CASSDRQNYGYTF.